One sample yielded the 18 T cell receptor beta chains listed below, sequenced in a study of T cells after yellow fever vaccination. TCRdb reprocessed the 5' RACE reads via MiXCR and lists one record per CDR3 protein. The sample has tens of thousands of distinct CDR3 sequences, 7.4% seen once. This sample comprised CD8+ T cells sorted from PBMCs, obtained 15 days after the yellow fever booster vaccination. All receptors derive from a man aged 30 to 39 who received the YFV17D yellow fever vaccine.

This clonotype was detected many times. This sequence joins TRBV12-3 or TRBV12-4 and TRBJ2-3; 7 bases align to TRBD2. V lost 1 base to trimming and J lost 7 bases; unmatched junction nucleotides: 8. The CDR3 totals 15 residues. CDR3 loop: CASSLGSRESNTQYF. CDR3 bases: TGTGCCAGCAGTTTAGGTTCGCGGGAGTCAAATACGCAGTATTTT.

This clonotype has at least ten counts. The chain couples TRBV10-2 to TRBJ1-6; the D gene is possibly TRBD1 (6 bases). The CDR3 is 14 residues long. Germline CDR1 and CDR2: WSHSY and SAAADI. V was cut by 10 bases and J by 4 bases, with 14 bases left in between. Here the CDR3 reads CATMGRGYNSPLHF. The CDR3 DNA reads TGCGCCACCATGGGTAGGGGGTATAATTCACCCCTCCACTTT.

This clonotype was detected many times. The gene calls are TRBV18 and TRBJ2-5, with a weak D call TRBD2 (5 bases). Germline V gene sequence: CDR1 KGHSH, CDR2 LQKENI. V lost 3 bases and J lost 4, with 15 bases in between. The CDR3 covers 15 residues. The CDR3 reads CASSPRVPLGETQYF. CDR3 nucleotide sequence: TGTGCCAGCTCACCGCGGGTTCCACTGGGAGAGACCCAGTACTTC.

There are many counts of this clonotype. The rearrangement joins TRBV29-1 to TRBJ2-1; possibly TRBD1 for D (6 bases). This CDR3 region has 12 residues. The germline V and J ends were trimmed by 7 bases and 7 bases, with 14 bases remaining between them. The germline CDR1 and CDR2 sequences are SQVTM and ANQGSEA. The CDR3 spells CSAKTGWNEQFF. In nucleotides, the CDR3 is TGCAGCGCTAAAACAGGGTGGAATGAGCAGTTCTTC.

The rearrangement uses TRBV19 and TRBJ2-3; D remains ambiguous. Between the trimmed V and J ends, which lost 7 bases and 0 bases, there was a span of 2 bases. The CDR3 loop spans 11 amino acids. Germline values: CDR1 LNHDA, CDR2 SQIVND (reference sequence). The CDR3 region is CASISTDTQYF. The CDR3 DNA reads TGTGCCAGTATTAGCACAGATACGCAGTATTTT.

Ten or more counts support this clonotype. This chain links TRBV7-2 with TRBJ2-7; maybe TRBD1 (5 bases). CDR3 size: 14 residues. Germline V gene sequence: CDR1 SGHTA, CDR2 FQGNSA. Trimming left V 2 bases short and J 2 bases short, with 10 bases between. CDR3 in DNA: TGTGCCAGCAGCTTATTCGGACAAACCTACGAGCAGTACTTC. Protein sequence: CASSLFGQTYEQYF.

This clonotype was counted at least ten times. CDR3 DNA: TGTGCCAGCAGCTTAACACCTAGCCTCAATGAGCAGTTCTTC. This encodes CASSLTPSLNEQFF. This sequence joins TRBV7-3 and TRBJ2-1, with a weak D call TRBD2 (5 bases). Trimming shortened V by 0 bases and J by 6 bases, and 9 bases separated the two germline ends. Germline lookup yields CDR1 SGHTA and CDR2 FQGTGA. The CDR3 spans 14 residues.

This clonotype was counted ten times or more. The chain joins TRBV7-9 to TRBJ2-5, with D possibly matching TRBD2 (5 bases). The CDR3 contains 15 residues. Germline V gives CDR1 SEHNR, CDR2 FQNEAQ (reference sequence). Trimming left V 3 bases short and J 4 bases short, with 15 bases between. CDR3 protein: CASSFKRVERETQYF. CDR3 coding DNA: TGTGCCAGCAGCTTCAAGAGGGTCGAAAGAGAGACCCAGTACTTC.

This clonotype showed up many times. The chain is built from TRBV7-8 and TRBJ2-1; perhaps TRBD2 as D (6 bases). V was cut by 0 bases and J by 3 bases, with 15 bases left in between. The CDR3 covers 17 residues. Germline V lookup: CDR1 SGHVS, CDR2 FQNEAQ. The CDR3: CASSLAEGGRIYNEQFF. The CDR3 DNA follows: TGTGCCAGCAGCTTAGCGGAGGGAGGAAGGATCTACAATGAGCAGTTCTTC. The full variable domain, in which reference TRBV7-8 and TRBJ2-1 provide the parts outside the CDR3, is GAGVSQSPRYKVAKRGQDVALRCDPISGHVSLFWYQQALGQGPEFLTYFQNEAQLDKSGLPSDRFFAERPEGSVSTLKIQRTQQEDSAVYLCASSLAEGGRIYNEQFFGPGTRLTVL.

Ten or more counts support this clonotype. V gene TRBV20-1 combines with J gene TRBJ2-7; D possibly matches TRBD1 or TRBD2 (5 bases each). Trimming pared 6 bases from V and 3 bases from J, leaving 21 bases between. The CDR3 runs to 15 residues. Per germline, CDR1 DFQATT and CDR2 SNEGSKA (reference sequence). The CDR3 DNA reads as TGCAGTGCAAATACCGGGACGACATACGGCTACGAGCAGTACTTC. This translates into CSANTGTTYGYEQYF.

This clonotype was observed at least ten times. This rearrangement joins TRBV27 to TRBJ2-1; 9 positions match TRBD2. Trimming removed 6 bases from V and 5 bases from J; junction bases left unmatched: 8. This CDR3 comprises 15 residues. Germline-derived CDR1 and CDR2 are MNHEY and SMNVEV (reference sequence). CDR3 sequence reads: CASSPRKRGDNEQFF. In nucleotides, the CDR3 is TGTGCCAGCAGCCCCCGGAAGCGGGGGGACAATGAGCAGTTCTTC.

Ten or more counts support this clonotype. The chain recombines TRBV11-3 with TRBJ2-1; TRBD2 matches 8 bases. The CDR3 consists of 20 residues. V lost 2 bases and J lost 7; bases outside the gene matches: 22. The V gene's germline CDR1 is SGHNT and CDR2 YENEEA. CDR3 DNA sequence: TGTGCCAGCAGCTTACACACGACCCCCTCTACTAGCGGTAGTGAGAATGAGCAGTTCTTC. Translating gives CASSLHTTPSTSGSENEQFF.

CDR3 sequence reads: CASSLGLLNTGELFF. In DNA, the CDR3 is TGTGCCAGCAGCCTGGGACTACTGAACACCGGGGAGCTGTTTTTT. The rearrangement uses TRBV5-4 and TRBJ2-2; 7 nucleotides line up with TRBD2. Germline V gives CDR1 SGHNT, CDR2 YYREEE (reference sequence). After removal of 4 bases from V and 1 base from J, the junction contained 4 bases not matched to a gene. The CDR3 is made up of 15 amino acids.

This clonotype was seen many times. The chain joins TRBV12-3 or TRBV12-4 to TRBJ2-7, with a weak D call TRBD2 (7 bases). V was trimmed by 7 bases and J by 2 bases, leaving 15 bases between them. The CDR3 spans 14 residues. Here the CDR3 reads CASTSAGATYEQYF. The CDR3 bases are TGTGCCAGCACCTCCGCGGGGGCTACCTACGAGCAGTACTTC.

This clonotype was observed at least ten times. The genes are TRBV7-9 and TRBJ1-2; 9 bases fit TRBD1. Germline CDR1 reads SEHNR; CDR2 reads FQNEAQ (reference sequence). V was pared by 0 bases and J by 6 bases, with 5 bases of the junction left unmatched. CDR3 length: 15 residues. The CDR3 DNA sequence: TGTGCCAGCAGCTTAGCGTTGTGGGACAGGGATGGCTACACCTTC. It is translated as CASSLALWDRDGYTF.

The chain links TRBV4-3 to TRBJ2-1, with D possibly TRBD1 on 7 matching bases. V dropped 0 bases and J dropped 5 bases, with 17 bases sitting between them. The germline V gene has CDR1 LGHNA and CDR2 YSLEER. The CDR3 runs 17 residues. Written as DNA, the CDR3 is TGCGCCAGCAGCCAAGACCCGACAGGGAGGTTGGACAATGAGCAGTTCTTC. This codes for CASSQDPTGRLDNEQFF.

On this clonotype: This may come from a read error, since a much larger clone is one base off. The chain carries TRBV19 and TRBJ2-7; 10 nucleotides align to TRBD2. There are 16 residues in the CDR3. CDR1 and CDR2 from the germline V gene are LNHDA and SQIVND (reference sequence). J lost 6 bases, V lost 6 bases, and 14 bases had no gene match. The CDR3 DNA is TGTGCCAGTAGGGGACTAGCGCCCAACCCCGGCGGCGAGCAGTACTTC. Protein sequence: CASRGLAPNPGGEQYF.

This clonotype was recorded at least ten times. The V gene is TRBV24-1, the J gene TRBJ2-6; no clear D. This CDR3 comprises 11 residues. Germline CDR1 reads KGHDR; CDR2 reads SFDVKD. V was trimmed by 9 bases and J by 3 bases, leaving 2 bases between them. DNA for the CDR3: TGTGCCACCTTTGGGGCCAACGTCCTGACTTTC. Its protein product is CATFGANVLTF.